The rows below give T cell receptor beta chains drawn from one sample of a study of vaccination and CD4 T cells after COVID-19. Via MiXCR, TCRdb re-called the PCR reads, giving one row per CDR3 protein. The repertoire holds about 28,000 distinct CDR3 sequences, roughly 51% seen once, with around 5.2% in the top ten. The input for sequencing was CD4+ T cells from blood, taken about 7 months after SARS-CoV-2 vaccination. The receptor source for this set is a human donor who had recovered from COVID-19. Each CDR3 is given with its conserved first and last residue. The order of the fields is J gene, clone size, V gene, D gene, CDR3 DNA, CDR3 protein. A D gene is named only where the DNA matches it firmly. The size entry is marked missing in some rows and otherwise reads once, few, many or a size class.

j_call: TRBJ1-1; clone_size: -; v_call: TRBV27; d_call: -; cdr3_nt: TGTGCCAGCAGTTTCCCTCATGAGGACACTGAAGCTTTCTTT; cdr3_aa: CASSFPHEDTEAFF
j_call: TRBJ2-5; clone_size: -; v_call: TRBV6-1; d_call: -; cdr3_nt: TGTGCCAGCAGGTTTGGCGTGGTGGAGACCCAGTACTTC; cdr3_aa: CASRFGVVETQYF
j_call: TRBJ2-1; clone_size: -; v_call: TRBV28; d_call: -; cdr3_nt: TGTGCCAGCAGCTTGGCAGGGTTCAACAATGAGCAGTTCTTC; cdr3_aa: CASSLAGFNNEQFF
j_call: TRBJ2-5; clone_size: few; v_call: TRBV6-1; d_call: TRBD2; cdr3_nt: TGTGCCAGCATCCCAACTAGCGGGAGGTGGGAGACCCAGTACTTC; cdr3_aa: CASIPTSGRWETQYF
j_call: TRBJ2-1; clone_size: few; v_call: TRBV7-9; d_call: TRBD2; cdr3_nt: TGTGCCAGCAGCTTTAGCGGGGACAATGAGCAGTTCTTC; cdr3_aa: CASSFSGDNEQFF
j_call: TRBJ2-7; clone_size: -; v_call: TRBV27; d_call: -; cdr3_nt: TGTGCCAGCAGTTTCGAGAGAGTAAGGGGGGTCCCCTACGAGCAGTACTTC; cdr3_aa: CASSFERVRGVPYEQYF
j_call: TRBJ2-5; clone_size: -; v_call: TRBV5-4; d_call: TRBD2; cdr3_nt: TGTGCCAGCACCCTAGCGGGAGATAGGCAGGAGACCCAGTACTTC; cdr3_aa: CASTLAGDRQETQYF
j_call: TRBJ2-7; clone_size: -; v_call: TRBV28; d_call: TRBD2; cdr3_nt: TGTGCCAGCAGTTCTCAGCGGGATTCAGTCTACGAGCAGTACTTC; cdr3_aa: CASSSQRDSVYEQYF
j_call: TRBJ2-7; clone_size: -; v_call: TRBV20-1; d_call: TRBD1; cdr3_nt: TGCAGTGCTGCCCGACAGGGGGACGAGCAGTACTTC; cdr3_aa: CSAARQGDEQYF
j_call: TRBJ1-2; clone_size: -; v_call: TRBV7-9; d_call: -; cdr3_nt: TGTGCCAGCAGCTTTAATGACGGGAACTATGGCTACACCTTC; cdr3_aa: CASSFNDGNYGYTF
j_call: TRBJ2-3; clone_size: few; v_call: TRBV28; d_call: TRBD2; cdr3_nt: TGTGCCAGCAGTGGAGCGGGAGCCCGCACAGATACGCAGTATTTT; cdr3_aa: CASSGAGARTDTQYF
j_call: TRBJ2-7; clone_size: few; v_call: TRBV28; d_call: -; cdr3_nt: TGTGCCAGCGCTTCCCAAGGGGGTAGCCACGAGCAGTACTTC; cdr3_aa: CASASQGGSHEQYF
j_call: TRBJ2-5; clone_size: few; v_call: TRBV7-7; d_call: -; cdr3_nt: TGTGCTAGCAGCTTGGACCGCCAAGAGACCCAGTACTTC; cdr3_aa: CASSLDRQETQYF
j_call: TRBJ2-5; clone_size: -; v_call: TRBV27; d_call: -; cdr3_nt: TGTGCCAGCAGTTTTTTCTTAGGTACCGGCGCGGTGGAGACCCAGTACTTC; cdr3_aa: CASSFFLGTGAVETQYF
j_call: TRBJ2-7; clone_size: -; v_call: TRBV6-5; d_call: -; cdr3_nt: TGTGCCAGCAGTTACGTGGCGTCGGGGCTTGGCGAGCAGTACTTC; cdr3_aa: CASSYVASGLGEQYF
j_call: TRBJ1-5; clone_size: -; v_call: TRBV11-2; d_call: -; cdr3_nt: TGTGCCAGCAGCTTAGAGGGGGATCAGCCCCAGCATTTT; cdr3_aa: CASSLEGDQPQHF
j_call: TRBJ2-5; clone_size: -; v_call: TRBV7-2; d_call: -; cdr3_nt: TGTGCCAGCAGCTTAGCGATAACCACCCAAGAGACCCAGTACTTC; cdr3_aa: CASSLAITTQETQYF
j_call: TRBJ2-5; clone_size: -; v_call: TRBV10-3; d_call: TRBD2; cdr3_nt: TGTGCCATCAGTGAGTCCCCCCTATCCGTAACTAGCGGGTCTCAAGAGACCCAGTACTTC; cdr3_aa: CAISESPLSVTSGSQETQYF
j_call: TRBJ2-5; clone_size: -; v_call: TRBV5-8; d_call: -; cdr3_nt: TGTGCCAGCACGGTGCCCGGGGCCCAAGAGACCCAGTACTTC; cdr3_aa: CASTVPGAQETQYF
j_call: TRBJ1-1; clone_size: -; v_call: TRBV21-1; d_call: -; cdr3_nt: TGTGCCAGCAGCATAGCGGGGTGGTTGGGGGGGAGCACTGAAGCTTTCTTT; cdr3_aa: CASSIAGWLGGSTEAFF
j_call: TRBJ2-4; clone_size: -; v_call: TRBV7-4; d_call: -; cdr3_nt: TGTGCCAGCAGCCCACTAACAGTAGCCAAAAACATTCAGTACTTC; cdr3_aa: CASSPLTVAKNIQYF
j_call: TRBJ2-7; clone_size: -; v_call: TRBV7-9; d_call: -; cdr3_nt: TGTGCCAGCAGCTTACACCAAGGGTTTCCCTACGAGCAGTACTTC; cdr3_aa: CASSLHQGFPYEQYF
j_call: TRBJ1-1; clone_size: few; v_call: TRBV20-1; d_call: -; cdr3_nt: TGCAGTGCTAGAGGGGCCGAGAAGGCTTTCTTT; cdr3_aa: CSARGAEKAFF
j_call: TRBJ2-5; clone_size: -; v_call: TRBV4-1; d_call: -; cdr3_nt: TGCGCCAGCGGCCAAGTTGCGTTCTTAGAGACCCAGTACTTC; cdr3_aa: CASGQVAFLETQYF
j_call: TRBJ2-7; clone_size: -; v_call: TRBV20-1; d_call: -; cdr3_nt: TGCAGTGCTAGAACGACTAGTGAAGGGGTCGAGCAGTACTTC; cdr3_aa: CSARTTSEGVEQYF
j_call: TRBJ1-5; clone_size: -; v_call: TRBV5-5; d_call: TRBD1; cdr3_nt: TGTGCCAGCAGCTTTTATGGACAGGGGTTTCAGCCCCAGCATTTT; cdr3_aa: CASSFYGQGFQPQHF
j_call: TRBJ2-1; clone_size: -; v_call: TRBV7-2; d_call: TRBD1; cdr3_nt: TGTGCCAGCACCCAAATCGGGACAGGGGGTGAGCAGTTCTTC; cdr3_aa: CASTQIGTGGEQFF
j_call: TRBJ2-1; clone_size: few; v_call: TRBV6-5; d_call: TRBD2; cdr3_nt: TGTGCCAGCAGTTACGGTAGTGGTAGCGGGAGGTCCTTTTCAACCTACAATGAGCAGTTCTTC; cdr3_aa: CASSYGSGSGRSFSTYNEQFF
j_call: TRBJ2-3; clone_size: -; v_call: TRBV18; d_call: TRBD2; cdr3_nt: TGTGCCAGCTCAAGAGTAGCGGGACTCACAGATACGCAGTATTTT; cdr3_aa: CASSRVAGLTDTQYF
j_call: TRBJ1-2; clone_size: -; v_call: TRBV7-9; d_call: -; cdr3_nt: TGTGCCAGCAGATACCACTCGGCGGGGCAGACGAGGGGGGACTATGGCTACACCTTC; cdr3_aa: CASRYHSAGQTRGDYGYTF
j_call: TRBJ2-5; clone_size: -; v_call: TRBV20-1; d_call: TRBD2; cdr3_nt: TGCAGTGCCCAAGGACTAGCTACCCAGTACTTC; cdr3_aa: CSAQGLATQYF
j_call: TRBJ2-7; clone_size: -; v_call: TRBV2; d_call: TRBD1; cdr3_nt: TGTGCCAGCAGCCGACAGGGATACTACGAGCAGTACTTC; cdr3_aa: CASSRQGYYEQYF
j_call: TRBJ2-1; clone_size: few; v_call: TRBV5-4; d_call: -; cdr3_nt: TGTGCCAGCAGCACCGCTTGGCGCGGATCCTACAATGAGCAGTTCTTC; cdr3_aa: CASSTAWRGSYNEQFF
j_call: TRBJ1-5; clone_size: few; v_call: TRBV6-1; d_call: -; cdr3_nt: TGTGCCAGCACATCTCGCGAAAATCAGCCCCAGCATTTT; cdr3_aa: CASTSRENQPQHF
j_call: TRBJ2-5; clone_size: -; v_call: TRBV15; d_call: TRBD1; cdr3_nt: TGTGCCACCAGCAGACTAGGGCACGGACAGGGGGGCGAGACCCAGTACTTC; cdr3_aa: CATSRLGHGQGGETQYF
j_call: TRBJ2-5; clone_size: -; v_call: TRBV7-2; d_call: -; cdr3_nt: TGTGCCAGCAGCTCCACGACTAGCCAGTACTTC; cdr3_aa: CASSSTTSQYF
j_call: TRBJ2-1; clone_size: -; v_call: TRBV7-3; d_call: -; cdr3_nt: TGTGCCAGCAGCTCCGGCTCGACAGATTACAATGAGCAGTTCTTC; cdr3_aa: CASSSGSTDYNEQFF
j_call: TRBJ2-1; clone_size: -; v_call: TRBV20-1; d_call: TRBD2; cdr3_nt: TGCAGTGCATCCCTAGCGGGAGGGACCTACAATGAGCAGTTCTTC; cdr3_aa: CSASLAGGTYNEQFF
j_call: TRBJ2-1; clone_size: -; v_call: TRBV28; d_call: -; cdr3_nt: TGTGCCAGCAGTTTGGGTCGGGCTTACAATGAGCAGTTCTTC; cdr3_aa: CASSLGRAYNEQFF
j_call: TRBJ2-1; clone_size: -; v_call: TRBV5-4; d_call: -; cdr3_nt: TGTGCCAGCAGCTTGGCCGTCGCCAATGAGCAGTTCTTC; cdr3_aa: CASSLAVANEQFF
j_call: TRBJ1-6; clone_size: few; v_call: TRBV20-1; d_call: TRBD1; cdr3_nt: TGCAGTACCCGACCGGGACAGATTAATTCACCCCTCCACTTT; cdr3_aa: CSTRPGQINSPLHF
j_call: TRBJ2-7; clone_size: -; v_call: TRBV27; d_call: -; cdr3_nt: TGTGCCAGCCAAACGGTCTCCTCCTACGAGCAGTACTTC; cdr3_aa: CASQTVSSYEQYF
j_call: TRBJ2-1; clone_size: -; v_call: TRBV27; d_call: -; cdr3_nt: TGTGCCAGCAGTTTACAGGGAGGTGAGCAGTTCTTC; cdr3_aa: CASSLQGGEQFF
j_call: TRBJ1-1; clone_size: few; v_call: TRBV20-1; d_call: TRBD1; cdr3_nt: TGCAGTGCGCCCGGACAGGGGTATACTGAAGCTTTCTTT; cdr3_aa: CSAPGQGYTEAFF
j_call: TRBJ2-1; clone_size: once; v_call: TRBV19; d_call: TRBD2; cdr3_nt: TGTGCCAGTATGGTAGCGGGACGCAATGAGCAGTTCTTC; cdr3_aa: CASMVAGRNEQFF
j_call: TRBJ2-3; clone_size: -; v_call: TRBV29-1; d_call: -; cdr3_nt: TGCAGCGTACTACCTAGCACAGATACGCAGTATTTT; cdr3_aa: CSVLPSTDTQYF